This is a list of T cell receptor beta chains from one sample in a study of HIV-infected children after antiretroviral therapy interruption. Each CDR3 protein is one row after TCRdb ran MiXCR on the 3' RACE reads. The data show 70,000 to 90,000 distinct CDR3 sequences, 5.5% to 8.5% seen once. The source material was CD45RA+ CD4+ T cells from PBMCs, pooled from several time points, sampled from a donor given antiretroviral therapy, either interrupted or continuous. The receptors shown here come from a pool of human donors with HIV. CDR3s include the opening cysteine and the closing phenylalanine or tryptophan.

v_call	j_call	cdr3_aa
TRBV29-1	TRBJ2-7	CSVRGGSYEQYF
TRBV7-2	TRBJ1-6	CASRGDPRNSPLHF
TRBV7-2	TRBJ2-1	CASSLQGGGNEQFF
TRBV7-2	TRBJ2-1	CASSWTPGQEYNEQFF
TRBV4-1	TRBJ2-1	CASSQPHRGYNEQFF
TRBV28	TRBJ2-1	CASSAGLASGKGEQFF
TRBV20-1	TRBJ2-1	CSASGRNEQFF
TRBV28	TRBJ2-5	CASSSGRETQYF
TRBV5-1	TRBJ1-1	CASTSGKNEAFF
TRBV19	TRBJ2-6	CASSPTGTGANVLTF
TRBV2	TRBJ2-7	CASSEGFGGEQYF
TRBV20-1	TRBJ2-5	CSARRSGGEETQYF
TRBV20-1	TRBJ1-6	CSAREGQGNSPLHF
TRBV5-1	TRBJ2-4	CASSQIPGAVAKNIQYF
TRBV15	TRBJ2-5	CATSKYRDRAETQYF
TRBV12-3/TRBV12-4	TRBJ2-5	CASSLFRGLETQYF
TRBV24-1	TRBJ1-2	CATSEYDRSYGYTF
TRBV29-1	TRBJ2-5	CSVAPAVGETQYF
TRBV30	TRBJ2-3	CAWGLAGGKGQYF
TRBV7-2	TRBJ2-5	CASPTTGLAGGRANWETQYF
TRBV10-3	TRBJ1-3	CASGTSGNTIYF
TRBV10-3	TRBJ1-2	CAISFEPDGGRGGYTF
TRBV24-1	TRBJ2-1	CATGTSGGAHTYNEQFF
TRBV25-1	TRBJ1-1	CASRKDHAGTEAFF
TRBV28	TRBJ2-1	CASSTSGTGGGEQFF
TRBV5-1	TRBJ2-7	CASSFGQTYEQYF
TRBV7-8	TRBJ1-5	CASSLAGGGQPQHF
TRBV29-1	TRBJ2-2	CSVGRGPRTGELFF
TRBV5-6	TRBJ1-2	CASSPRYGGYTF
TRBV28	TRBJ2-7	CASSLYRRAYEQYF
TRBV19	TRBJ2-5	CASSIARGGQETQYF
TRBV2	TRBJ2-3	CASSRTRGANTDTQYF
TRBV15	TRBJ2-6	CATSTPGAWPLGANVLTF
TRBV6-1	TRBJ1-5	CASSEGTAYSNQPQHF
TRBV6-1	TRBJ2-2	CASSEFGQFSTGELFF
TRBV24-1	TRBJ2-7	CATSDTGTGAHEQYF
TRBV5-1	TRBJ2-5	CASKVSGSLDGYQETQYF
TRBV10-3	TRBJ1-3	CAISESNTANSGNTIYF